This T cell receptor beta chain was sequenced in a study of cytomegalovirus exposure and HLA in healthy donors. Germline CDR1 is MDHEN and CDR2 is SYDVKM. The CDR3 has 12 residues. J was trimmed by 0 bases and V by 11 bases; bases with no gene match: 3. The donors were members of the validation cohort comprising over 100 subjects, separate from the approximately 630-subject first cohort. General study findings and limits: Diagnosis of cytomegalovirus status made by the classifier reportedly showed high specificity and sensitivity.

This clone was counted many times. The antigen remains undetermined. The method was immunoSEQ multiplex PCR; TCRdb's version includes in-frame clones alone and lacks a portion of them. The profile shows 150,000 to 200,000 clones, about four fifths of them singletons. This chain connects TRBV28 to TRBJ2-7, with TRBD2 identical over 8 bases. Sequencing was done on a sample of PBMCs. The source is a man aged 18 to 30 in good health and CMV-seropositive. DNA for the CDR3: TGTGCCGGGGGGACTAGCTCCTACGAGCAGTACTTC. Amino acid sequence: CAGGTSSYEQYF.